This entry lists 26 T cell receptor beta chains sequenced from one sample in a study of blood T cell repertoires in COVID-19. The table came from immunoSEQ multiplex PCR; TCRdb's copy has only in-frame clones and leaves some out. The sample lists fewer than 200,000 clones, around 85% occurring once. Sequencing was done on a sample of peripheral blood. These TCRs come from an older woman with acute or convalescent COVID-19.

The J gene is TRBJ2-3, the V gene TRBV24-1, with D perhaps matching TRBD2 (8 bases). V was clipped by 7 bases and J by 6 bases, with 22 bases between them. The CDR3 has 16 residues. Germline values: CDR1 KGHDR, CDR2 SFDVKD. The CDR3: CATSGGTAGEWDTQYF. The DNA for the CDR3 is TGTGCCACCAGCGGTGGGACAGCGGGAGAATGGGATACGCAGTATTTT.

The chain uses TRBV5-1 and TRBJ2-1, with 7 positions matching TRBD2. V lost 0 bases, J lost 7 bases, and 13 bases stayed unmatched. CDR1 is SGHRS, CDR2 YFSETQ, per germline. CDR3 length: 17 residues. The CDR3 is CASSLGEGRGFLNEQFF. CDR3 coding DNA: TGCGCCAGCAGCTTGGGAGAGGGGAGGGGTTTTTTAAATGAGCAGTTCTTC.

This rearrangement joins TRBV7-8 to TRBJ1-3, with TRBD1 as a possible D gene (5 bases). V was trimmed by 1 base and J by 0 bases, leaving 7 bases between them. This CDR3 is 15 amino acids long. Germline values: CDR1 SGHVS, CDR2 FQNEAQ. The DNA for the CDR3 is TGTGCCAGCAGCTTAGGGGGCAACTCTGGAAACACCATATATTTT. Protein sequence: CASSLGGNSGNTIYF.

The chain employs TRBV6-1 and TRBJ1-2; 7 bases match TRBD1. The CDR3 sequence is 15 residues long. V was clipped by 2 bases and J by 8 bases; unmatched bases: 11. Germline assignment: CDR1 MNHNS and CDR2 SASEGT. CDR3 sequence (DNA): TGTGCCAGCAGTGAATCGGGAGGGGGCGCCTTGGGCTACACCTTC. It encodes CASSESGGGALGYTF.

The V gene is TRBV10-1, the J gene TRBJ2-3, with 16 bases matching TRBD2. Germline V gives CDR1 WNHNN, CDR2 SYGVQD (reference sequence). This CDR3 is built from 20 residues. The V gene end was trimmed by 6 bases and the J gene end by 2 bases; junction bases not matched to a gene: 14. CDR3: CASSDTGTSGRVRHTDTQYF. CDR3 nucleotide sequence: TGCGCCAGCAGCGATACCGGGACTAGCGGGAGGGTACGACACACAGATACGCAGTATTTT.

V usage is TRBV19 and J usage is TRBJ2-2, with a possible D match to TRBD1 (5 bases). Trimming took off 7 bases at V and 0 bases at J, with 15 bases between the two ends. CDR1 and CDR2 from the germline V gene are LNHDA and SQIVND (reference sequence). This CDR3 contains 16 residues. CDR3 region: CASTALGQSNTGELFF. In DNA, the CDR3 is TGTGCCAGTACCGCCCTGGGGCAGTCGAACACCGGGGAGCTGTTTTTT.

The chain combines TRBV15 with TRBJ1-3; D perhaps matches TRBD1 (6 bases). The CDR3 consists of 16 residues. The V gene lost 0 bases and the J gene lost 4 bases, with 13 bases spanning the gap. The germline gives CDR1 LNHNV, CDR2 YYDKDF (reference sequence). CDR3 nucleotides: TGTGCCACCAGCAGAGATCTGGCAGGGGTCGGAAACACCATATATTTT. This codes for CATSRDLAGVGNTIYF.

The gene calls are TRBV3-1 (or the pseudogene TRBV3-2) and TRBJ2-1; TRBD2 agrees at 16 bases. J gave up 10 bases and V 6 bases, and 6 bases lay outside the gene matches. CDR1 and CDR2 (germline): LGHDT, YNNKEL (reference sequence). There are 15 residues in the CDR3. The CDR3 sequence is CASRGLAGGVSEQFF. The CDR3 coding sequence is TGTGCCAGCAGGGGACTAGCGGGAGGGGTAAGCGAGCAGTTCTTC.

The chain carries TRBV6-1 and TRBJ1-4; 7 bases map to TRBD1. CDR1 and CDR2 from the germline V gene are MNHNS and SASEGT. J was trimmed by 5 bases and V by 3 bases; bases with no gene match: 15. The CDR3 sequence is 18 residues long. The CDR3 region is CASSDLAGGRSYNEKLFF. The CDR3 nucleotides read TGTGCCAGCAGTGATTTGGCAGGGGGAAGATCGTACAATGAAAAACTGTTTTTT.

The chain combines TRBV5-6 with TRBJ1-5; 7 bases match TRBD1. The length of the CDR3 is 16 residues. CDR1 is SGHDT, CDR2 YYEEEE, per germline. V was pared by 3 bases and J by 6 bases, with 12 bases of the junction left unmatched. CDR3 DNA: TGTGCCAGCAGCTCCAGAGACAGGGCTGGCCCTCAGCCCCAGCATTTT. It yields the protein CASSSRDRAGPQPQHF.

This chain uses TRBV2 with TRBJ2-7; D may be TRBD1 (6 bases). The CDR3 has 16 amino acids. The V end lost 6 bases, the J end lost 2 bases, and 20 bases lay between the germline ends. Germline assignment: CDR1 SNHLY and CDR2 FYNNEI. The CDR3 protein is CASSRPGQKLTYEQYV. CDR3 DNA: TGTGCCAGCAGCCGACCGGGACAAAAACTGACCTACGAGCAGTACGTC.

The chain recombines TRBV4-1 with TRBJ1-4; no clear D gene. V was cut by 0 bases and J by 5 bases, with 13 bases left in between. The CDR3 loop spans 16 amino acids. Germline V gene lookup returns CDR1 MGHRA and CDR2 YSYEKL. The CDR3 region is CASSQETQRLNEKLFF. In nucleotides, the CDR3 is TGCGCCAGCAGCCAAGAGACTCAGCGATTAAATGAAAAACTGTTTTTT.

J is TRBJ1-2 and V is TRBV14, with 8 bases matching TRBD1. V lost 1 base, J lost 2 bases, and 6 bases stayed unmatched. Germline V CDR1 and CDR2: SGHDN, FVKESK. This CDR3 has 16 residues. CDR3 DNA: TGTGCCAGCAGCCAAGGACAGGGGATATCAAACTATGGCTACACCTTC. Translated: CASSQGQGISNYGYTF.

The chain recombines TRBV30 with TRBJ2-7; 12 bases are a match to TRBD1. The V segment lost 3 bases and the J segment 2 bases; nucleotides outside the gene matches: 11. CDR1 and CDR2 (germline): GTSNPN, SVGIG (reference sequence). The CDR3 covers 17 residues. CDR3 nucleotide sequence: TGTGCCTGGAGAGGGGGGACAGGGGGCGACCGAACCTACGAGCAGTACGTC. Translated: CAWRGGTGGDRTYEQYV.

This chain joins TRBV7-8 and TRBJ1-1; 9 positions agree with TRBD1. This CDR3 is 15 amino acids long. The V and J ends lost 3 bases and 0 bases, in that order; junction bases with no gene match: 2. Germline V gene sequence: CDR1 SGHVS, CDR2 FQNEAQ. The CDR3 nucleotides are TGTGCCAGCAGCTTCGGACAGGGGTTGAACACTGAAGCTTTCTTT. This encodes CASSFGQGLNTEAFF.

V usage is TRBV6-5 and J usage is TRBJ1-2; D not certain. This CDR3 region has 12 residues. V was cut by 8 bases and J by 4 bases, with 11 bases left in between. Germline-derived CDR1 and CDR2 are MNHEY and SVGAGI. The CDR3 DNA is TGTGCCAGCCGGGAGGGCTCCTATGGCTACACCTTC. It yields the protein CASREGSYGYTF.

The rearrangement links TRBV24-1 to TRBJ1-2; D not resolved. The CDR3 has 14 amino acids. Per the germline V gene, CDR1 is KGHDR and CDR2 is SFDVKD. With 5 bases removed from V and 1 base from J, the gap between germline ends came to 10 bases. The CDR3 protein is CATSAAGDNYGYTF. The DNA for the CDR3 is TGTGCCACCAGTGCGGCCGGGGATAACTATGGCTACACCTTC.

This rearrangement joins TRBV2 to TRBJ1-1, with a weak D call TRBD1 (6 bases). The germline V gene encodes CDR1 SNHLY and CDR2 FYNNEI. V was trimmed by 8 bases and J by 4 bases, leaving 17 bases between them. The CDR3 is 14 residues long. The CDR3 DNA reads as TGTGCCAGCGGGAAACAGGGTATTGGCACTGAAGCTTTCTTT. This sequence encodes CASGKQGIGTEAFF.

Written as DNA, the CDR3 is TGTGCCAGCAGTGAATCTGGCAGGAAAGGATCACCCCTCCACTTT. It translates to CASSESGRKGSPLHF. The rearrangement joins TRBV2 to TRBJ1-6, with D unresolved. Per the germline V gene, CDR1 is SNHLY and CDR2 is FYNNEI. This CDR3 has 15 residues. V lost 2 bases and J lost 10, with 15 bases in between.

The rearrangement joins TRBV30 to TRBJ2-2, with 10 bases identical to TRBD2. Germline-derived CDR1 and CDR2 are GTSNPN and SVGIG (reference sequence). The CDR3 totals 16 residues. Trimming took 2 bases from V and 3 from J; bases not matched to a gene: 6. This CDR3 is CAWSPLAGVDTGELFF. The DNA for the CDR3 is TGTGCCTGGAGTCCGCTAGCGGGAGTCGACACCGGGGAGCTGTTTTTT.

The rearrangement links TRBV10-2 to TRBJ2-3; tentative D call: TRBD2 (6 bases). CDR1 WSHSY and CDR2 SAAADI come from the germline V gene. The germline V and J ends were trimmed by 2 bases and 3 bases, with 24 bases remaining between them. The length of the CDR3 is 19 residues. CDR3 region: CASSERFGGREGETDTQYF. In DNA, the CDR3 is TGCGCCAGCAGTGAGAGGTTCGGAGGGCGGGAAGGGGAAACAGATACGCAGTATTTT.

The CDR3 loop is CASSLSAAGGTDTQYF. For the CDR3, the DNA is TGCGCCAGCAGCTTGTCGGCAGCGGGCGGCACAGATACGCAGTATTTT. The chain combines TRBV5-1 with TRBJ2-3; perhaps TRBD2 as D (6 bases). The CDR3 totals 16 residues. Trimming took off 1 base at V and 1 base at J, with 13 bases between the two ends. Per germline, CDR1 SGHRS and CDR2 YFSETQ.

The rearrangement joins TRBV28 to TRBJ2-6; 7 nucleotides match TRBD1. Germline loops: CDR1 MDHEN, CDR2 SYDVKM. The ends lost 5 bases at V and 2 bases at J; junction bases unmatched: 0. The CDR3 is 14 amino acids. The CDR3 region is CASSTGAGANVLTF. DNA of the CDR3: TGTGCCAGCAGTACAGGGGCTGGGGCCAACGTCCTGACTTTC.

This chain links TRBV3-1 (or the pseudogene TRBV3-2) with TRBJ1-1; D is undetermined. The CDR3 runs 17 residues. Germline CDR1 LGHDT, CDR2 YNNKEL (reference sequence). V lost 0 bases, J lost 2 bases, and 16 bases lay in between. For the CDR3, the DNA is TGTGCCAGCAGCCAAGAACTCCTCGGGGTGGGAAACACTGAAGCTTTCTTT. Protein product: CASSQELLGVGNTEAFF.

The gene calls are TRBV5-5 and TRBJ1-2; D unclear. Trimming left V 4 bases short and J 4 bases short, with 14 bases between. The CDR3 length is 14 residues. CDR1 SGHKS and CDR2 YYEKEE come from the germline V gene (reference sequence). The CDR3 sequence: CASSLLITGYGYTF. The CDR3 DNA sequence: TGTGCCAGCAGCCTGCTAATCACTGGCTATGGCTACACCTTC.

The chain links TRBV2 to TRBJ1-1; D remains ambiguous. Germline V gene sequence: CDR1 SNHLY, CDR2 FYNNEI. This CDR3 comprises 12 residues. Deletions cut 4 bases from V and 10 bases from J, with 13 bases between. Here the CDR3 reads CASSVVNSGAFF. The CDR3 region has the DNA TGTGCCAGCAGTGTCGTCAACTCGGGAGCTTTCTTT. Supplemented by reference TRBV2 and TRBJ1-1, the full variable domain reads EPEVTQTPSHQVTQMGQEVILRCVPISNHLYFYWYRQILGQKVEFLVSFYNNEISEKSEIFDDQFSVERPDGSNFTLKIRSTKLEDSAMYFCASSVVNSGAFFGQGTRLTVV.